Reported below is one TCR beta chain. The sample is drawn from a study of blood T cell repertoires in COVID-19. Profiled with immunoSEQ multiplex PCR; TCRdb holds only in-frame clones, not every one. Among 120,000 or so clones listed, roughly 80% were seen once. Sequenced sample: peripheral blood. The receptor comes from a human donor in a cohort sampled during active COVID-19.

CDR3 amino acids: CASSRGVTGELFF. In DNA form, the CDR3 reads TGTGCCAGTAGTAGGGGGGTGACCGGGGAGCTGTTTTTT. This sequence joins TRBV19 and TRBJ2-2, with D possibly TRBD2 on 6 matching bases. V shed 4 bases and J shed 5 bases, with 8 bases lying between them. Germline V gene sequence: CDR1 LNHDA, CDR2 SQIVND (reference sequence). The length of the CDR3 is 13 residues.